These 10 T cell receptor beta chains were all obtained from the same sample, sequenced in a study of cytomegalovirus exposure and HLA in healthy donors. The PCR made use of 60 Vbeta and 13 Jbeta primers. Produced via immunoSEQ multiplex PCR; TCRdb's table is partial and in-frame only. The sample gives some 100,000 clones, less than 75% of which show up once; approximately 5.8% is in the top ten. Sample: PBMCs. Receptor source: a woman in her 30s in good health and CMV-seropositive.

DNA for the CDR3: TGTGCCAGCAGCCGCTCCGGGACTACCTACAATGAGCAGTTCTTC. As protein: CASSRSGTTYNEQFF. The rearrangement links TRBV7-8 to TRBJ2-1; TRBD2 aligns across 7 bases. CDR1 is SGHVS and CDR2 is FQNEAQ in the germline V gene. V lost 5 bases, J lost 2 bases, and 6 bases stayed unmatched. CDR3 size: 15 residues.

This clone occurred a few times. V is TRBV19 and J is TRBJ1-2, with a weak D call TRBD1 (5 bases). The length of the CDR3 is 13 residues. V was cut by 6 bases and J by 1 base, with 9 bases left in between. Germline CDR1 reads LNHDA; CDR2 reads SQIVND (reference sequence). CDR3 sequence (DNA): TGTGCCAGTAGCTACCAGGGTAACTATGGCTACACCTTC. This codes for CASSYQGNYGYTF.

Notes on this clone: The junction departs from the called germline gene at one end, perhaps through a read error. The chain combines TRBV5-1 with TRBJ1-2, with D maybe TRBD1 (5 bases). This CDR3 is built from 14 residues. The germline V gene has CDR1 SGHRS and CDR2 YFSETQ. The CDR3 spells CASSLGGADYGYPF. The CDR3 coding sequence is TGCGCCAGCAGCTTGGGGGGCGCGGACTATGGCTACCCCTTC.

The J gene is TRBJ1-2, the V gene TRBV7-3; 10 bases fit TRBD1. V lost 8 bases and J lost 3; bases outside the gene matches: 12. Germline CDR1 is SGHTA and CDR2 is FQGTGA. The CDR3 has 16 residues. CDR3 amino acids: CASAPSGDRGHYGYTF. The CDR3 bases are TGTGCCAGCGCACCATCGGGGGACAGGGGCCACTATGGCTACACCTTC.

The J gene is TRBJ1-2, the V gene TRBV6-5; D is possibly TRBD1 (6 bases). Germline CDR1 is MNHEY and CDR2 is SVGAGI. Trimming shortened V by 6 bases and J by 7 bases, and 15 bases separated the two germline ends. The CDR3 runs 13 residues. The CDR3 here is CASRRTEKIGYTF. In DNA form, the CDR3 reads TGTGCCAGCAGACGGACAGAAAAGATTGGCTACACCTTC.

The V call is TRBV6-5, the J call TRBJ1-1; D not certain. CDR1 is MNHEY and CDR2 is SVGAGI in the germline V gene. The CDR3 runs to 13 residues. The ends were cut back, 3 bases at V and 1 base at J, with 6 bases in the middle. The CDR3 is CASSYIGNTEAFF. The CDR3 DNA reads TGTGCCAGCAGTTATATCGGGAACACTGAAGCTTTCTTT.

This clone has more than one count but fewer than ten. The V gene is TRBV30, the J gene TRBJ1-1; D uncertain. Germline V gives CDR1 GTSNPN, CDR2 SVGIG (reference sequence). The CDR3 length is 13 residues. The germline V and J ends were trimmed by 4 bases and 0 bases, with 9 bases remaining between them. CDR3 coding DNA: TGTGCCTGGATGACACAGCTGAACACTGAAGCTTTCTTT. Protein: CAWMTQLNTEAFF.

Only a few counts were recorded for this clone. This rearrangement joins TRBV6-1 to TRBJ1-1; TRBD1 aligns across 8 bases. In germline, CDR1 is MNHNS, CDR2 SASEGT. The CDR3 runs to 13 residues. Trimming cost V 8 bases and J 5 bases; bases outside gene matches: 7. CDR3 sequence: CASCDRGWTEAFF. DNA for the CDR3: TGTGCCAGCTGCGACAGGGGTTGGACTGAAGCTTTCTTT.

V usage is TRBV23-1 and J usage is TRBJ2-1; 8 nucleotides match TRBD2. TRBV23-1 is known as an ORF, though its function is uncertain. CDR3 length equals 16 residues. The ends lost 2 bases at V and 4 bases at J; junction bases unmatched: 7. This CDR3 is CASSQLVSSGYNEQFF. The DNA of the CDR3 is TGCGCCAGCAGTCAACTTGTATCTAGCGGGTACAATGAGCAGTTCTTC.

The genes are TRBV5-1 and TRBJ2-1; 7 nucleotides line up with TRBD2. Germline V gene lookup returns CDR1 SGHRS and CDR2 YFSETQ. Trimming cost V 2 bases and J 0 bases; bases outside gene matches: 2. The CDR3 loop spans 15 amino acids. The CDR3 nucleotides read TGCGCCAGCAGCTTAGCGGGGATCTCCTACAATGAGCAGTTCTTC. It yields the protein CASSLAGISYNEQFF.